The 21 T cell receptor beta chains below were found in one sample sequenced in a study of HIV-infected patients and healthy controls. cDNA was made from approximately 500 ng RNA using alpha and beta constant primers. Alpha and beta chain libraries were made separately by chain-specific third strand synthesis with multiplexing indices. TCRdb ran MiXCR on the 5' RACE reads and lists one entry per CDR3 protein. The data show fewer than 5,000 distinct CDR3 sequences, approximately 8% seen once. Follow-up blood was drawn about 14 weeks, roughly three months, after antiretroviral therapy began. Whole blood was used without fractionation, so all unsorted peripheral T cells were included. Material: blood, obtained during antiretroviral therapy. These receptors all stem from an adult with HIV infection.

This chain connects TRBV7-3 to TRBJ1-2; 9 bases line up with TRBD1. The CDR3 has 17 amino acids. Germline V gives CDR1 SGHTA, CDR2 FQGTGA. V dropped 1 base and J dropped 6; count of bases not matched to a gene: 12. DNA for the CDR3: TGTGCCAGCAGCTTAAACGAGGGGACAGGGAGAAGGAATGGCTACACCTTC. It codes for CASSLNEGTGRRNGYTF.

This clonotype was observed many times. The rearrangement links TRBV2 to TRBJ2-2; 9 bases fit TRBD1. J gave up 1 base and V 6 bases, and 6 bases lay outside the gene matches. Germline assignment: CDR1 SNHLY and CDR2 FYNNEI. The CDR3 is made up of 16 amino acids. The chain's CDR3 is CASRDRGALNTGELFF. In DNA form, the CDR3 reads TGTGCCAGCAGGGACAGGGGCGCCCTGAACACCGGGGAGCTGTTTTTT.

This clonotype is classed as medium-sized. This chain connects TRBV20-1 to TRBJ2-5; 13 bases align to TRBD2. Per the germline V gene, CDR1 is DFQATT and CDR2 is SNEGSKA (reference sequence). V lost 3 bases and J lost 5; bases outside the gene matches: 12. The CDR3 is 17 amino acids. The DNA of the CDR3 is TGCAGTGCTAGGGCCGGACTAGCGGGGGCATCTTTGGAGACCCAGTACTTC. Translation gives CSARAGLAGASLETQYF.

Sample share makes this clonotype medium-sized (0.01 to 0.1%). This chain links TRBV4-2 with TRBJ2-5, with D possibly TRBD2 on 6 matching bases. Trimming left V 0 bases short and J 3 bases short, with 11 bases between. CDR3 length: 15 amino acids. Germline V gene lookup returns CDR1 LGHNA and CDR2 YNFKEQ. The CDR3 DNA sequence: TGTGCCAGCAGCCAAGATCGCGGGGCTGAAGAGACCCAGTACTTC. Its translation: CASSQDRGAEETQYF.

This clonotype rates as medium-sized. V usage is TRBV7-2 and J usage is TRBJ2-3, with TRBD2 matching over 8 bases. With V trimmed by 5 bases and J by 6 bases, 19 bases remained unmatched. The CDR3 extends over 18 amino acids. Germline CDR1 SGHTA, CDR2 FQGNSA. The CDR3, as DNA: TGTGCCAGCAGCCCCACCTTCGCCGGGGGGGCCAAAGAGGATACGCAGTATTTT. Its protein is CASSPTFAGGAKEDTQYF.

By share, this clonotype ranks as medium-sized. The chain couples TRBV29-1 to TRBJ1-1, with 10 bases aligning to TRBD1. This CDR3 contains 13 residues. V gave up 7 bases and J gave up 9 bases; unmatched junction bases: 11. Germline-derived CDR1 and CDR2 are SQVTM and ANQGSEA. CDR3 region: CSGMGQGNAKAFF. CDR3 nucleotides: TGCAGCGGAATGGGACAGGGGAACGCGAAAGCTTTCTTT.

This clonotype has a count of ten or more. The chain couples TRBV7-8 to TRBJ2-3; D may correspond to TRBD1 or TRBD2 (5 bases each). This CDR3 region has 14 residues. The V gene's germline CDR1 is SGHVS and CDR2 FQNEAQ. V lost 0 bases, J lost 5 bases, and 9 bases lay in between. CDR3 sequence: CASSLAREKDTQYF. The CDR3 coding sequence is TGTGCCAGCAGCTTAGCCAGGGAGAAAGATACGCAGTATTTT.

This clonotype was recorded many times. CDR3 in DNA: TGCAGCGTTACCCCGGCCGGACGGTACACCGGGGAGCTGTTTTTT. It translates to CSVTPAGRYTGELFF. J is TRBJ2-2 and V is TRBV29-1, with D hard to call. Trimming removed 5 bases from V and 3 bases from J, with 16 bases in between. Germline lookup yields CDR1 SQVTM and CDR2 ANQGSEA. This CDR3 comprises 15 residues.

Judged by abundance, this clonotype is medium-sized. The chain joins TRBV12-3 or TRBV12-4 to TRBJ2-3; D ambiguous. Trimming removed 4 bases from V and 8 bases from J, with 16 bases in between. The CDR3 loop spans 14 amino acids. Written as DNA, the CDR3 is TGTGCCAGCAGTTCGTCCCGGTCGTGGCGTACGCAGTATTTT. Translating it yields CASSSSRSWRTQYF.

This clonotype rates as medium-sized. This sequence joins TRBV7-2 and TRBJ2-2; weak D call: TRBD1 (6 bases). There are 13 residues in the CDR3. Germline V lookup: CDR1 SGHTA, CDR2 FQGNSA. Trimming removed 6 bases at V and 5 bases at J, with 10 bases between. The CDR3 DNA sequence: TGTGCCAGCAGTATACAGGGAACCGGGGAGCTGTTTTTT. Amino acids: CASSIQGTGELFF.

Ten or more counts support this clonotype. The V call is TRBV6-2 or TRBV6-3, the J call TRBJ2-1; 12 nucleotides align to TRBD1. Germline V gene sequence: CDR1 MNHEY, CDR2 SVGEGT. The CDR3 is 15 amino acids. The junction had 7 bases not matched to a gene; V was cut back by 3 bases and J by 10 bases. This chain's CDR3 is CASSYAGQGAREQFF. The CDR3 DNA follows: TGTGCCAGCAGTTATGCGGGACAGGGGGCGAGGGAGCAGTTCTTC.

This clonotype qualifies as medium-sized (0.01 to 0.1%). This chain joins TRBV10-3 and TRBJ1-6; no clear D gene. Per the germline V gene, CDR1 is ENHRY and CDR2 is SYGVKD. Trimming took off 4 bases at V and 2 bases at J, with 12 bases between the two ends. The CDR3 runs 16 residues. DNA of the CDR3: TGTGCCATCAGTGTTACAGCTACCACCTATAATTCACCCCTCCACTTT. This gives the protein CAISVTATTYNSPLHF.

This clonotype counts as medium-sized (0.01 to 0.1%). J is TRBJ2-3 and V is TRBV7-8; no firm D call. The V gene's germline CDR1 is SGHVS and CDR2 FQNEAQ. The V end was cut by 1 base, the J end by 0 bases, with 14 bases between. The CDR3 sequence is 17 residues long. CDR3 amino acids: CASSLDVVGQSTDTQYF. The CDR3 bases are TGTGCCAGCAGCTTAGACGTTGTAGGTCAAAGCACAGATACGCAGTATTTT.

This clonotype was picked up a small number of times. CDR3 sequence: CASSELVTSGEAEQFF. DNA for the CDR3: TGTGCCAGCAGTGAATTAGTGACTAGCGGGGAGGCTGAGCAGTTCTTC. The chain employs TRBV2 and TRBJ2-1, with 11 bases lining up with TRBD2. After removal of 2 bases from V and 9 bases from J, the junction contained 9 bases not matched to a gene. CDR1 and CDR2 from the germline V gene are SNHLY and FYNNEI. The CDR3 contains 16 residues. The full variable domain, completed using reference TRBV2 and TRBJ2-1, is EPEVTQTPSHQVTQMGQEVILRCVPISNHLYFYWYRQILGQKVEFLVSFYNNEISEKSEIFDDQFSVERPDGSNFTLKIRSTKLEDSAMYFCASSELVTSGEAEQFFGPGTRLTVL.

This clonotype has at least ten counts. V and J are TRBV7-8 and TRBJ1-1; D unclear. The CDR3 length is 12 residues. From germline, CDR1 is SGHVS and CDR2 FQNEAQ. V dropped 6 bases and J dropped 5 bases, with 10 bases sitting between them. This CDR3 reads CASRGIWTEAFF. The CDR3 region has the DNA TGTGCCAGCAGGGGGATTTGGACTGAAGCTTTCTTT.

This clonotype was recorded at least ten times. CDR3 nucleotides: TGTGCCAGCCGGACAGGGGGCTTCTACGAGCAGTACTTC. Translating it yields CASRTGGFYEQYF. This chain links TRBV6-2 or TRBV6-3 with TRBJ2-7; 11 nucleotides align to TRBD1. Trimming removed 8 bases from V and 3 bases from J; junction bases left unmatched: 3. CDR3 length equals 13 residues. CDR1 is MNHEY and CDR2 is SVGEGT in the germline V gene.

This clonotype has ten or more counts. This chain links TRBV7-6 with TRBJ2-7, with 12 bases lining up with TRBD1. Losses at the gene ends were 5 bases for V and 0 bases for J; bases not matched to a gene: 2. The CDR3 contains 15 residues. In germline, CDR1 is SGHVS, CDR2 FNYEAQ. CDR3 region: CASSPGQGASYEQYF. The CDR3 nucleotides are TGTGCCAGCAGCCCGGGACAGGGGGCCTCCTACGAGCAGTACTTC.

This clonotype has ten or more counts. V and J are TRBV5-1 and TRBJ1-2; tentative D call: TRBD1 (5 bases). The germline V and J ends were trimmed by 0 bases and 3 bases, with 15 bases remaining between them. CDR3 length: 16 residues. Germline V gives CDR1 SGHRS, CDR2 YFSETQ. The CDR3 DNA sequence: TGCGCCAGCAGCTTGGACAGCTCCGTGGGGGACTATGGCTACACCTTC. Its translation is CASSLDSSVGDYGYTF.

The rearrangement joins TRBV7-8 to TRBJ2-5; TRBD1 matches 7 bases. Per germline, CDR1 SGHVS and CDR2 FQNEAQ. Trimming cost V 5 bases and J 4 bases; bases outside gene matches: 13. This CDR3 spans 16 amino acids. The CDR3 reads CASSKAARGSPETQYF. The CDR3 nucleotides are TGTGCCAGCAGCAAAGCGGCCAGGGGGTCCCCAGAGACCCAGTACTTC.

This clonotype occurred many times. V is TRBV3-1 and J is TRBJ2-5; D ambiguous. Germline values: CDR1 LGHDT, CDR2 YNNKEL (reference sequence). Trimming stripped 0 bases from V and 7 bases from J, with 9 bases between. The CDR3 consists of 13 residues. Here the CDR3 DNA reads TGTGCCAGCAGCCAAGAGGGCGGCGGGACCCAGTACTTC. Translated, it gives CASSQEGGGTQYF.

This clonotype ranks as medium-sized. The chain has TRBV11-2 and TRBJ2-3, with D possibly being TRBD2 (7 bases). The CDR3 sequence is 18 residues long. CDR1 is SGHAT, CDR2 FQNNGV, per germline. The V gene lost 2 bases and the J gene lost 6 bases, with 24 bases spanning the gap. This CDR3 is CASSLYPFGGAALDTQYF. DNA for the CDR3: TGTGCCAGCAGCTTATATCCTTTTGGGGGGGCCGCGTTGGATACGCAGTATTTT.